Listed here is a single T cell receptor (beta chain). This clonotype has more than one count but fewer than ten. This receptor's antigen is unknown. Per-nucleotide qualities are absent, and no much larger clonotype sits a single base away. The germline V and J ends show losses of 0 bases and 0 bases respectively, and no gene match explains 6 bases of the junction. In the germline V gene, CDR1 corresponds to LGHNA and CDR2 to YNFKEQ. The CDR3 contains 17 residues, cysteine and phenylalanine counted. The CDR3 DNA has 51 bases and is translated from base 1. The source of the sample is a study of blood T cells in healthy people across ages (dated by TCRdb to the mid-2010s). Regarding the complete study: In model experiments, template switching captured roughly one uniquely barcoded TCR beta cDNA molecule for every two T cells. Age-related changes in TCR beta repertoire diversity were measured in the study by deep sequencing normalized with unique cDNA molecular identifiers. The donors were split into four age groups: young (average around 15 years), middle-aged (roughly 39), aged (approximately 60) and long-lived (over 80). To avoid experimental bias, donors of different ages were randomly spread across the sequencing lanes. Using the same blood draw, the study looked at two additional independent replicas of 1 million unique cDNA reads for two donors, one aged 18 to 30 and the other aged 80 or older. The study at large found these results: Because profiling used bulk unsorted PBMCs, naive and antigen-experienced compartments could not be compared conclusively. As age increased, observed TCR beta diversity per million T cells dropped in a roughly linear way, and a significant reduction was already evident by age roughly 36. Total diversity estimates from one million sequenced T cells were considered lower bounds and underestimates. Compared with the aged group, more naive CD4+ T cells, fewer expanded clones and increased TCR diversity were shown by the long-lived group, suggesting age selection. Because the CMV infection status of the donors was unknown, age-related changes in expanded clonotypes may potentially have been confounded. A strong correlation was found between observed TCR beta diversity and the percentage of naive T cells measured by flow cytometry.

The donors were 40 or so Caucasian individuals from Russia, aged 6 to 90 years, who were systemically healthy. Around 10 milliliters of peripheral blood were collected from each donor into EDTA-treated Vacutainer tubes. Ficoll-Paque density-gradient centrifugation was used to isolate PBMCs, with at least 6 million obtained per sample. Trizol reagent was used to extract total RNA from the PBMCs, yielding at least 6 micrograms per sample. For every donor, flow cytometry on a PBMC aliquot measured the percentage of naive CD45RAhigh/CD27high T cells. The protocol used for the library was 5' RACE. The instrument was an Illumina HiSeq 2500. A second about 7 to 12 cycle PCR used a sample-barcoded 5' primer and a J-beta primer mix. Each TCR beta cDNA molecule received a unique molecular identifier from a template-switch 5' adaptor carrying 12 random nucleotides. At least 2.5 million CDR3-containing paired-end reads were obtained from each sample. First-strand cDNA was synthesized from all RNA with the Mint cDNA synthesis kit, primed by a TRBC-specific oligonucleotide. Following uracil-DNA glycosylase treatment, all cDNA underwent a first 18-cycle PCR with the universal primers M1SS and BC2_uni_R. The original pipeline was this. For normalization, 1 million high-quality reads were randomly selected from each sample, with every read carrying a distinct molecular identifier. Instead of being binned into consensus sequences, reads with shared molecular identifiers were discarded. CDR3 identification, clonotype clustering and error correction used MiTCR with a Q25 quality threshold and the strictest error-elimination algorithm. Lower-bound total TCR beta diversity was estimated with a nonparametric unseen species model using Euler transformation. TCRdb itself trimmed the public reads at Q25 with fastp, ran MiXCR and retained productive beta chains. Here each entry gathers all rows of one CDR3 protein and keeps the most common genes and DNA. TCRdb, not the original authors, processed these V and J calls. The sample table records about 640,000 distinct CDR3 sequences; roughly 50% of these occur just once. The ten largest clonotypes hold 35% to 40% of the sample.

The sequenced sample consisted of blood. The rearrangement combines TRBV4-2 with TRBJ2-5; 8 nucleotides in the junction match TRBD2. This sequence was found in a man between 60 and 75 years old in good health. This receptor has the CDR3 CASSQDGGGAYQETQYF. The DNA reads as follows: TGTGCCAGCAGCCAAGACGGGGGGGGCGCCTACCAAGAGACCCAGTACTTC.